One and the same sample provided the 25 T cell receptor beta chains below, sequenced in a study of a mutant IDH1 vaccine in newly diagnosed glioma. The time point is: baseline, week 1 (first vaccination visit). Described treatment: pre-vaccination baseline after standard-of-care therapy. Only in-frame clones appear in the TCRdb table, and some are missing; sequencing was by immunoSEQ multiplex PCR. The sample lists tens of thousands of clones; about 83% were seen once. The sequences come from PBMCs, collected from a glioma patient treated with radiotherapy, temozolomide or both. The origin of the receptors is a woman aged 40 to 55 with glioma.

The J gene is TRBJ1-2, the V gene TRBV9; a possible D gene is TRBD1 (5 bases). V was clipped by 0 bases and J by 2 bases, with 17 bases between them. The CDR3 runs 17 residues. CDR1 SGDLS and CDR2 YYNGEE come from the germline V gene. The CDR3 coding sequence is TGTGCCAGCAGCGTAGCCCAGGCCCCCCAGGGCAACTATGGCTACACCTTC. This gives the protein CASSVAQAPQGNYGYTF.

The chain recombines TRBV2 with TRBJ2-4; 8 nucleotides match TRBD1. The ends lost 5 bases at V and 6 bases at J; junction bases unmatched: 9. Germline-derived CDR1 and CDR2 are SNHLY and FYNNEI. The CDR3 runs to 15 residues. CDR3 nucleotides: TGTGCCAGCAGTATCGACAGGGGAATAGGAAACATTCAGTACTTC. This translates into CASSIDRGIGNIQYF. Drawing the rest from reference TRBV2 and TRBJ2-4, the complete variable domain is EPEVTQTPSHQVTQMGQEVILRCVPISNHLYFYWYRQILGQKVEFLVSFYNNEISEKSEIFDDQFSVERPDGSNFTLKIRSTKLEDSAMYFCASSIDRGIGNIQYFGAGTRLSVL.

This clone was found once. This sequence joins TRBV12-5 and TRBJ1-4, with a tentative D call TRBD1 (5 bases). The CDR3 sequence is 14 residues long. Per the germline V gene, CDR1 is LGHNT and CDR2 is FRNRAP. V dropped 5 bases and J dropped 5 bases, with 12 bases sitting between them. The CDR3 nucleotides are TGTGCTAGTGGTCCCGGGGGTTACAATGAAAAACTGTTTTTT. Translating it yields CASGPGGYNEKLFF.

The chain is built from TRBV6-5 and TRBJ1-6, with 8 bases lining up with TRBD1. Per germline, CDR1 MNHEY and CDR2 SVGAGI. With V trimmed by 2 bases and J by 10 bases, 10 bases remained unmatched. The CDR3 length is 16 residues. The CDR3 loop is CASSYPRDRNHSPLHF. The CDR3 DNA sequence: TGTGCCAGCAGTTACCCCAGGGACAGGAATCACTCACCCCTCCACTTT.

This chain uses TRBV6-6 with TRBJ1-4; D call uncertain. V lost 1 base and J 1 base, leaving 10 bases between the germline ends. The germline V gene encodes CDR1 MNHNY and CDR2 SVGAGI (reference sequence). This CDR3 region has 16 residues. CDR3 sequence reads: CASSYWAGRTNEKLFF. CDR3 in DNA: TGTGCCAGCAGTTACTGGGCGGGGAGAACTAATGAAAAACTGTTTTTT.

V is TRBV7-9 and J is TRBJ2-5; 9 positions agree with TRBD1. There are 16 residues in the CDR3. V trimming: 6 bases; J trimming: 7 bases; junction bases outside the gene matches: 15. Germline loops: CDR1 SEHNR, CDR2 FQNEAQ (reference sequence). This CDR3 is CASSKGSGQGLGTQYF. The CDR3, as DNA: TGTGCCAGCAGTAAAGGATCTGGACAGGGGTTGGGGACCCAGTACTTC. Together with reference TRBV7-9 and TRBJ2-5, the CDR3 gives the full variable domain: DTGVSQNPRHKITKRGQNVTFRCDPISEHNRLYWYRQTLGQGPEFLTYFQNEAQLEKSRLLSDRFSAERPKGSFSTLEIQRTEQGDSAMYLCASSKGSGQGLGTQYFGPGTRLLVL.

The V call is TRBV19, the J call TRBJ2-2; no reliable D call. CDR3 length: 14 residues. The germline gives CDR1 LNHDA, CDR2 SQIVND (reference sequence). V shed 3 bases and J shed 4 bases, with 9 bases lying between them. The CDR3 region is CASSMYVGTGELFF. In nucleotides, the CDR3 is TGTGCCAGTAGTATGTACGTGGGCACCGGGGAGCTGTTTTTT.

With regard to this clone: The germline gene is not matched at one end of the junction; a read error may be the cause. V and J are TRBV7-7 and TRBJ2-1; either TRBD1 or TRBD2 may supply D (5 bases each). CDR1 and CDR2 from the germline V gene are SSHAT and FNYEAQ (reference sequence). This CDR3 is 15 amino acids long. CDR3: CASSLGEHPYNEQFF. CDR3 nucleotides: TGTGCTAGCAGCTTAGGGGAGCATCCCTACAATGAGCAGTTCTTC.

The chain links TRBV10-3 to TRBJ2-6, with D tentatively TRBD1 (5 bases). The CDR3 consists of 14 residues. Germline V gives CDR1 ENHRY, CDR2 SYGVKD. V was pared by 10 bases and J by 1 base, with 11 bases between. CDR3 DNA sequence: TGTGCCACCCCTAGACAGTCTGGGGCCAACGTCCTGACTTTC. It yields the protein CATPRQSGANVLTF.

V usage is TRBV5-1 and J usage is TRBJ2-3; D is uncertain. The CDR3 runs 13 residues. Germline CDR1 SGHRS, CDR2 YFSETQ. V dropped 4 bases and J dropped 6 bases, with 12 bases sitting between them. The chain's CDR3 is CASSPDSVDTQYF. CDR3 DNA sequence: TGCGCCAGCAGCCCTGACTCCGTTGATACGCAGTATTTT.

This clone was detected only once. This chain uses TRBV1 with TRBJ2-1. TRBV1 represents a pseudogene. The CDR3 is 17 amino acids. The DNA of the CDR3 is TGCACCAGCAGCTCTCATCGGGGGCGCCCCTCCTACAATGAGCAGTTCTTC. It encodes CTSSSHRGRPSYNEQFF.

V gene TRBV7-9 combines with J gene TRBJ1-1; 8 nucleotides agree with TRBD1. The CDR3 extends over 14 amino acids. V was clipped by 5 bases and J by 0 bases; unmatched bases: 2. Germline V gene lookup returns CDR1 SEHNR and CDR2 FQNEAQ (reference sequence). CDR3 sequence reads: CASSPGGMNTEAFF. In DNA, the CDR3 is TGTGCCAGCAGCCCAGGGGGCATGAACACTGAAGCTTTCTTT.

CDR3 sequence reads: CASSSGSGKTQYF. CDR3 in DNA: TGTGCCAGCAGCTCGGGATCAGGAAAGACCCAGTACTTC. The chain recombines TRBV7-9 with TRBJ2-5; the D gene is possibly TRBD2 (5 bases). The germline V and J ends were trimmed by 4 bases and 6 bases, with 12 bases remaining between them. Germline V lookup: CDR1 SEHNR, CDR2 FQNEAQ (reference sequence). CDR3 length equals 13 residues.

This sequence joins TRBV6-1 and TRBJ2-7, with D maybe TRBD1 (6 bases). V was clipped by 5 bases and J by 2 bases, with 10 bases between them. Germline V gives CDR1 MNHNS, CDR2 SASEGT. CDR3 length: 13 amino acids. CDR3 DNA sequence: TGTGCCAGCAGTACAGGGCTCACCTACGAGCAGTACTTC. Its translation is CASSTGLTYEQYF.

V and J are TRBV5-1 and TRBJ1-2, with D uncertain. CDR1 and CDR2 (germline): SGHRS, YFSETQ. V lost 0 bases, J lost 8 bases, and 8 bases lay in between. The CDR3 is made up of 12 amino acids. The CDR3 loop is CASSLVPGGYTF. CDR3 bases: TGCGCCAGCAGCTTGGTTCCGGGGGGCTACACCTTC.

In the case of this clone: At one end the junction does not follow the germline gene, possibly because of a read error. The CDR3 DNA reads TGTGTCAGCGGCCCCCGGGACAGGGGTTCACCCCTCCACTTT. Translated: CVSGPRDRGSPLHF. The V gene is TRBV7-2, the J gene TRBJ1-6; 10 bases fit TRBD1. The CDR3 totals 14 residues. Germline V lookup: CDR1 SGHTA, CDR2 FQGNSA.

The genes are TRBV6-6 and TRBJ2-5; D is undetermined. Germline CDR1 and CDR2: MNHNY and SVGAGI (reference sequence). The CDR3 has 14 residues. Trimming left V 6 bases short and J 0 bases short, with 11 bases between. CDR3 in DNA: TGTGCCAGCAGCCCTACTTACCACCAAGAGACCCAGTACTTC. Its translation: CASSPTYHQETQYF.

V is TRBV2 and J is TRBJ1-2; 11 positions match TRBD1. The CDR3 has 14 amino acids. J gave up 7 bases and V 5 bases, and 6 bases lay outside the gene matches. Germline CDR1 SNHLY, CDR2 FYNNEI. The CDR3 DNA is TGTGCCAGCAGTCCCGGGACAGGGGGGCTTGGCTACACCTTC. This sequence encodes CASSPGTGGLGYTF. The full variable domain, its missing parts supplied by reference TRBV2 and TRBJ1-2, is EPEVTQTPSHQVTQMGQEVILRCVPISNHLYFYWYRQILGQKVEFLVSFYNNEISEKSEIFDDQFSVERPDGSNFTLKIRSTKLEDSAMYFCASSPGTGGLGYTFGSGTRLTVV.

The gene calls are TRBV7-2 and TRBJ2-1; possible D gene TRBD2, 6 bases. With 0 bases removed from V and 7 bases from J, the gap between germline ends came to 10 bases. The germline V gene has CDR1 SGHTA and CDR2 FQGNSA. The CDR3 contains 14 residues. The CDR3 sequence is CASSLAGGTNEQFF. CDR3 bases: TGTGCCAGCAGCTTAGCCGGCGGGACGAATGAGCAGTTCTTC. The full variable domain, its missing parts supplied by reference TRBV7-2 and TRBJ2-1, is GAGVSQSPSNKVTEKGKDVELRCDPISGHTALYWYRQSLGQGLEFLIYFQGNSAPDKSGLPSDRFSAERTGGSVSTLTIQRTQQEDSAVYLCASSLAGGTNEQFFGPGTRLTVL.

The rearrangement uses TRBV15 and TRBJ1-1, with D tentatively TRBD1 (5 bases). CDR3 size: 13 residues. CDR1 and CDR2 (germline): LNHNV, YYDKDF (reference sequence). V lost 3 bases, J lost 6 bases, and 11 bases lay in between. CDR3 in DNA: TGTGCCACCAGCAGGGGTCAGGGAGCTGAAGCTTTCTTT. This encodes CATSRGQGAEAFF. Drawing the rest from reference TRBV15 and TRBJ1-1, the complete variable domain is DAMVIQNPRYQVTQFGKPVTLSCSQTLNHNVMYWYQQKSSQAPKLLFHYYDKDFNNEADTPDNFQSRRPNTSFCFLDIRSPGLGDTAMYLCATSRGQGAEAFFGQGTRLTVV.

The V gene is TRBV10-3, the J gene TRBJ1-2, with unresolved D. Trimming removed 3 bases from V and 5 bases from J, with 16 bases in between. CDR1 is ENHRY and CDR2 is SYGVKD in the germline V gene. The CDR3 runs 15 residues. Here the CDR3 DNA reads TGTGCCATCAGTGACCCGGTAAGGGCAGATTATGGCTACACCTTC. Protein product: CAISDPVRADYGYTF.

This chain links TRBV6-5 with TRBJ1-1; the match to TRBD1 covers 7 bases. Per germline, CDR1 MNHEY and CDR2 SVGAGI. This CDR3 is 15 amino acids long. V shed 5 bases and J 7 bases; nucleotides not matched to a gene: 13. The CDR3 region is CASSVDRDGGGEAFF. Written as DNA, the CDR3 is TGTGCCAGCAGTGTCGACAGGGATGGCGGGGGTGAAGCTTTCTTT.

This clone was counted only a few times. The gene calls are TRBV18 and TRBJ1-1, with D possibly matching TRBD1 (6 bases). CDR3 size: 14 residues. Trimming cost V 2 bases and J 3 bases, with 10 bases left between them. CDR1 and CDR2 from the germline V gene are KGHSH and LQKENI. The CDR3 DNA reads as TGTGCCAGCTCACCAGGGGGGCATTACACTGAAGCTTTCTTT. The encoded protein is CASSPGGHYTEAFF. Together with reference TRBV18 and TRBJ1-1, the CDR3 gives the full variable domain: NAGVMQNPRHLVRRRGQEARLRCSPMKGHSHVYWYRQLPEEGLKFMVYLQKENIIDESGMPKERFSAEFPKEGPSILRIQQVVRGDSAAYFCASSPGGHYTEAFFGQGTRLTVV.

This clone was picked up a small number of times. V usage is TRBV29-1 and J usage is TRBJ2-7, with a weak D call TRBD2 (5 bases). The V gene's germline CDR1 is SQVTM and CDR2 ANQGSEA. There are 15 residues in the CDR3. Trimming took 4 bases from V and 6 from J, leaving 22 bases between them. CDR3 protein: CSVVSRTPEGLEQYF. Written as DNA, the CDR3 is TGCAGCGTTGTGTCTCGGACGCCCGAGGGTCTCGAGCAGTACTTC.

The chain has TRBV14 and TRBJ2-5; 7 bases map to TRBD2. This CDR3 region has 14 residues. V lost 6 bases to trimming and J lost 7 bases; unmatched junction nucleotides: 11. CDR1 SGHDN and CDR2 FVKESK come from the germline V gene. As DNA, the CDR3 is TGTGCCAGCAGTCCCCGGGGAGGGCGAATGACCCAGTACTTC. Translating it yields CASSPRGGRMTQYF.